This passage covers 28 T cell receptor beta chains from one sample sequenced in a study of blood T cell repertoires in COVID-19. Only in-frame clones appear in the TCRdb table, and some are missing; sequencing was by immunoSEQ multiplex PCR. The sample contains hundreds of thousands of clones, more than 80% of which appear only once. The sample was peripheral blood. The receptors come from a woman aged 25 to 45 with active or convalescent COVID-19.

J is TRBJ1-1 and V is TRBV27; TRBD1 might be the D (6 bases). The CDR3 runs to 14 residues. The V gene lost 3 bases and the J gene lost 8 bases, with 16 bases spanning the gap. CDR1 and CDR2 (germline): MNHEY, SMNVEV (reference sequence). This chain's CDR3 is CASSLGGKGVEAFF. The CDR3 region has the DNA TGTGCCAGCAGTTTGGGCGGCAAGGGGGTGGAAGCTTTCTTT.

To note about this clone: Since the CDR3 does not end with the conserved phenylalanine or tryptophan, this likely comes from a read error. No DNA is shown, since the ends of the CDR3 on it are uncertain; the CDR3 is the one TCRdb lists. The rearrangement links TRBV21-1 to TRBJ1-6; the D call TRBD1 from the table was never checked on the DNA. TRBV21-1 is annotated as a pseudogene. The CDR3 has 14 amino acids, counting both end residues. This chain's CDR3 is CASSKAPARSKQGK.

V usage is TRBV6-5 and J usage is TRBJ2-1; 8 nucleotides agree with TRBD1. V was pared by 10 bases and J by 1 base, with 9 bases of the junction left unmatched. Germline loops: CDR1 MNHEY, CDR2 SVGAGI. This CDR3 is 15 amino acids long. For the CDR3, the DNA is TGTGCCATTAGGACCGGGACAGGTTCCTACAATGAGCAGTTCTTC. It specifies CAIRTGTGSYNEQFF.

This clone was seen a handful of times. The chain carries TRBV18 and TRBJ1-2; TRBD1 agrees at 8 bases. The V segment lost 5 bases and the J segment 8 bases; nucleotides outside the gene matches: 10. The CDR3 is made up of 14 amino acids. Germline CDR1 reads KGHSH; CDR2 reads LQKENI. The CDR3: CASSSGQGVDGYTF. For the CDR3, the DNA is TGTGCCAGCTCATCTGGACAGGGAGTAGACGGCTACACCTTC.

This rearrangement joins TRBV12-3 or TRBV12-4 to TRBJ2-1, with D possibly TRBD1 on 5 matching bases. V was trimmed by 5 bases and J by 5 bases, leaving 10 bases between them. The CDR3 length is 13 residues. DNA for the CDR3: TGTGCCAGCAGTCAGACAGAGAACAATGAGCAGTTCTTC. Amino acids: CASSQTENNEQFF.

The chain links TRBV18 to TRBJ1-2, with D possibly TRBD1 on 5 matching bases. CDR3 length: 13 amino acids. Trimming removed 6 bases at V and 8 bases at J, with 16 bases between. CDR1 KGHSH and CDR2 LQKENI come from the germline V gene. The CDR3 DNA reads TGTGCCAGCTCGTCTTCGGGGGAAGTCGGCTACACCTTC. Translation: CASSSSGEVGYTF.

The chain is built from TRBV4-2 and TRBJ1-1; the match to TRBD1 covers 9 bases. CDR1 and CDR2 from the germline V gene are LGHNA and YNFKEQ. Germline trimming cut 6 bases from V and 0 bases from J; bases unmatched to any gene: 14. The CDR3 loop spans 18 amino acids. This CDR3 is CASRPTKIGTGLNTEAFF. In nucleotides, the CDR3 is TGTGCCAGCAGGCCCACCAAGATAGGGACAGGGTTGAACACTGAAGCTTTCTTT.

This clone was recorded only once. This chain joins TRBV6-1 and TRBJ2-1, with D hard to call. The CDR3 runs to 13 residues. Germline loops: CDR1 MNHNS, CDR2 SASEGT. V was trimmed by 0 bases and J by 12 bases, leaving 12 bases between them. CDR3 DNA sequence: TGTGCCAGCAGTGAAGCCGGTTTCTATCGGCAGTTCTTC. It encodes CASSEAGFYRQFF.

The chain combines TRBV19 with TRBJ1-2, with 7 nucleotides matching TRBD1. The CDR3 runs to 17 residues. Germline V lookup: CDR1 LNHDA, CDR2 SQIVND (reference sequence). V trimming: 8 bases; J trimming: 5 bases; junction bases outside the gene matches: 20. The CDR3 DNA is TGTGCCAGTTCACCCACTGCTCAAAGACAGGGAGGTTATGGCTACACCTTC. Encoded protein: CASSPTAQRQGGYGYTF.

This clone showed up just a few times. The chain joins TRBV7-9 to TRBJ2-2, with D possibly TRBD2 on 6 matching bases. Germline loops: CDR1 SEHNR, CDR2 FQNEAQ (reference sequence). The CDR3 spans 16 residues. V lost 7 bases and J lost 3, with 18 bases in between. The DNA for the CDR3 is TGTGCCAGCATCGGAGGGCCCGGAGGGGACACCGGGGAGCTGTTTTTT. It specifies CASIGGPGGDTGELFF.

V usage is TRBV3-1 (or the pseudogene TRBV3-2) and J usage is TRBJ2-1; 8 nucleotides match TRBD2. V gave up 1 base and J gave up 4 bases; unmatched junction bases: 3. Germline V gives CDR1 LGHDT, CDR2 YNNKEL (reference sequence). The CDR3 covers 15 residues. CDR3 loop: CASSQGLANYNEQFF. For the CDR3, the DNA is TGTGCCAGCAGCCAAGGACTAGCGAATTACAATGAGCAGTTCTTC.

The rearrangement links TRBV9 to TRBJ2-1; perhaps TRBD2 as D (5 bases). V was trimmed by 0 bases and J by 12 bases, leaving 16 bases between them. Germline CDR1 reads SGDLS; CDR2 reads YYNGEE. This CDR3 is built from 14 residues. The CDR3: CASSVALASMTQFF. In DNA, the CDR3 is TGTGCCAGCAGCGTAGCCCTAGCCTCAATGACGCAGTTCTTC. Together with reference TRBV9 and TRBJ2-1, the CDR3 gives the full variable domain: DSGVTQTPKHLITATGQRVTLRCSPRSGDLSVYWYQQSLDQGLQFLIQYYNGEERAKGNILERFSAQQFPDLHSELNLSSLELGDSALYFCASSVALASMTQFFGPGTRLTVL.

The chain combines TRBV7-8 with TRBJ2-7; TRBD1 agrees at 9 bases. This CDR3 region has 15 residues. The germline V gene has CDR1 SGHVS and CDR2 FQNEAQ. V trimming: 5 bases; J trimming: 2 bases; junction bases outside the gene matches: 7. The CDR3 spells CASSPARDRAYEQYF. In nucleotides, the CDR3 is TGTGCCAGCAGCCCTGCCCGGGACAGGGCCTACGAGCAGTACTTC.

The gene calls are TRBV3-1 (or the pseudogene TRBV3-2) and TRBJ1-1; maybe TRBD1 (6 bases). Trimming pared 5 bases from V and 2 bases from J, leaving 12 bases between. The CDR3 length is 14 residues. Germline CDR1 is LGHDT and CDR2 is YNNKEL (reference sequence). The DNA of the CDR3 is TGTGCCAGCAGCAAACGGACAGATAACACTGAAGCTTTCTTT. Its translation: CASSKRTDNTEAFF.

The chain joins TRBV15 to TRBJ2-2; the D is unclear. CDR1 is LNHNV and CDR2 is YYDKDF in the germline V gene (reference sequence). This CDR3 is 15 amino acids long. V shed 1 base and J shed 6 bases, with 12 bases lying between them. CDR3 sequence: CATSRVELVAGELFF. As DNA, the CDR3 is TGTGCCACCAGCAGAGTAGAACTCGTGGCCGGGGAGCTGTTTTTT.

V gene TRBV19 combines with J gene TRBJ2-1, with 14 bases that match TRBD2. The CDR3 is 16 residues long. Germline lookup yields CDR1 LNHDA and CDR2 SQIVND (reference sequence). With 1 base clipped from V and 6 bases from J, the junction kept 2 bases outside the gene matches. CDR3 nucleotides: TGTGCCAGTAGTATAGCGGGACTAGCGGGAGTCAATGAGCAGTTCTTC. Its protein is CASSIAGLAGVNEQFF.

The chain carries TRBV7-9 and TRBJ1-2; D not resolved. This CDR3 contains 16 residues. From germline, CDR1 is SEHNR and CDR2 FQNEAQ (reference sequence). The germline V and J ends were trimmed by 6 bases and 0 bases, with 17 bases remaining between them. DNA for the CDR3: TGTGCCAGCAGACCTGGACCCGCAGCGGCTAACTATGGCTACACCTTC. This gives the protein CASRPGPAAANYGYTF.

The gene calls are TRBV5-4 and TRBJ1-6, with 7 bases aligning to TRBD1. The ends lost 5 bases at V and 7 bases at J; junction bases unmatched: 12. The CDR3 is 16 amino acids. Germline V lookup: CDR1 SGHNT, CDR2 YYREEE (reference sequence). In DNA, the CDR3 is TGTGCCAGCAGGTTTGCAGGGGGTGGTCAGAATTCACCCCTCCACTTT. Its translation is CASRFAGGGQNSPLHF.

The chain joins TRBV6-6 to TRBJ2-2, with a tentative D call TRBD1 (7 bases). Per germline, CDR1 MNHNY and CDR2 SVGAGI (reference sequence). The CDR3 totals 16 residues. The ends were cut back, 4 bases at V and 2 bases at J, with 14 bases in the middle. Written as DNA, the CDR3 is TGTGCCAGCAGTTCGCGGGACAGCGGAAACACCGGGGAGCTGTTTTTT. Amino acids: CASSSRDSGNTGELFF.

J is TRBJ1-2 and V is TRBV5-8; D gene uncertain. Looked up from germline, CDR1 is SGHTS and CDR2 is YDEGEE. The CDR3 length is 13 residues. V lost 4 bases to trimming and J lost 6 bases, with 13 bases between them. The CDR3 DNA is TGTGCCAGCAGCGTGAGAGGGCAGGATGGCTACACCTTC. Translating it yields CASSVRGQDGYTF.

The table lists this clone with a few counts. The V and J genes are TRBV6-1 and TRBJ2-5; tentative D call: TRBD2 (8 bases). The CDR3 spans 16 residues. With 1 base removed from V and 5 bases from J, the gap between germline ends came to 17 bases. Germline V CDR1 and CDR2: MNHNS, SASEGT. This CDR3 reads CASSEVSGGGHETQYF. DNA of the CDR3: TGTGCCAGCAGTGAAGTATCGGGAGGGGGCCATGAGACCCAGTACTTC.

The chain is built from TRBV7-2 and TRBJ2-5, with a weak D call TRBD1 (6 bases). Germline V gives CDR1 SGHTA, CDR2 FQGNSA. The CDR3 covers 13 residues. Between the trimmed V and J ends, which lost 4 bases and 8 bases, there was a span of 14 bases. This CDR3 reads CASSWDLGATQYF. The CDR3, as DNA: TGTGCCAGCAGCTGGGACCTGGGGGCAACCCAGTACTTC.

This chain connects TRBV7-6 to TRBJ2-1; maybe TRBD2 (5 bases). With 1 base removed from V and 5 bases from J, the gap between germline ends came to 21 bases. CDR1 SGHVS and CDR2 FNYEAQ come from the germline V gene. The length of the CDR3 is 18 residues. The CDR3 protein is CASSLVALDRLGDNEQFF. The DNA for the CDR3 is TGTGCCAGCAGCTTAGTCGCCCTCGATCGGCTCGGGGACAATGAGCAGTTCTTC. The whole variable domain, filled in from reference TRBV7-6 and TRBJ2-1, reads GAGVSQSPRYKVTKRGQDVALRCDPISGHVSLYWYRQALGQGPEFLTYFNYEAQQDKSGLPNDRFSAERPEGSISTLTIQRTEQRDSAMYRCASSLVALDRLGDNEQFFGPGTRLTVL.

The chain joins TRBV21-1 to TRBJ2-5; TRBD1 is the table's D call and was not checked against the DNA. TRBV21-1 is designated a pseudogene. The CDR3 consists of 18 residues. CDR3 region: CASTSKGQGKGIQETQYF. CDR3 bases: TGTGCCAGCACCTCTAAGGGACAGGGCAAAGGGATCCAAGAGACCCAGTACTTC.

The V gene is TRBV2, the J gene TRBJ2-2; unclear D gene. There are 14 residues in the CDR3. CDR1 and CDR2 from the germline V gene are SNHLY and FYNNEI. Trimming left V 2 bases short and J 3 bases short, with 7 bases between. The CDR3 bases are TGTGCCAGCAGTGAATATACTTACACCGGGGAGCTGTTTTTT. Protein: CASSEYTYTGELFF.

The V gene is TRBV5-5, the J gene TRBJ2-5; D is possibly TRBD1 (6 bases). Germline lookup yields CDR1 SGHKS and CDR2 YYEKEE (reference sequence). The ends were cut back, 5 bases at V and 1 base at J, with 9 bases in the middle. This CDR3 comprises 13 residues. CDR3 amino acids: CASRRGIQETQYF. The DNA of the CDR3 is TGTGCCAGCAGAAGGGGGATCCAAGAGACCCAGTACTTC.

This chain links TRBV5-1 with TRBJ2-1; D is undetermined. This CDR3 has 16 amino acids. Germline CDR1 and CDR2: SGHRS and YFSETQ. The V end lost 0 bases, the J end lost 6 bases, and 16 bases lay between the germline ends. The CDR3 DNA is TGCGCCAGCAGCTTGGGTGGTAGCTCTCCCGTCAATGAGCAGTTCTTC. Its protein product is CASSLGGSSPVNEQFF.

In this sample, this clone turned up once. The chain recombines TRBV13 with TRBJ2-1; 8 nucleotides match TRBD1. Trimming removed 8 bases from V and 12 bases from J; junction bases left unmatched: 12. Looked up from germline, CDR1 is PRHDT and CDR2 is FYEKMQ (reference sequence). The CDR3 sequence is 13 residues long. The CDR3 nucleotides are TGTGCCAGCTCCGAAGGACAGGGCGGAAGGCAGTTCTTC. This translates into CASSEGQGGRQFF.